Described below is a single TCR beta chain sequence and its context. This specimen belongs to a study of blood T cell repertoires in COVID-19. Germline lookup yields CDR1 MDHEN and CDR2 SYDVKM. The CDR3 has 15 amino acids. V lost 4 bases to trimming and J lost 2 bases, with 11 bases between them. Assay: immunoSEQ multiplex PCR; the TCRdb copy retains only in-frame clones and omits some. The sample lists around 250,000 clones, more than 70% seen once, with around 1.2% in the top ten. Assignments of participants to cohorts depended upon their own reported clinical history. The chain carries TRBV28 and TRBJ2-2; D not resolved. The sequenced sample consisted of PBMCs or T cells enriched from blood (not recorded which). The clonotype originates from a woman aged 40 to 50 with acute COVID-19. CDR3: CASSSFRRNTGELFF. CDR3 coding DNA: TGTGCCAGCAGTTCGTTCAGGCGAAACACCGGGGAGCTGTTTTTT.